This T cell receptor (beta chain) is drawn from a study of shared clonotypes between healthy human individuals. Points from the study as a whole: Generally, naive subsets came out with larger estimated richness than memory subsets.

Assay runs were performed at deep level. The assay was immunoSEQ multiplex PCR, and TCRdb's table has in-frame clones only and misses some. Of a few million clones listed, approximately 95% are singletons. Germline V lookup: CDR1 LNHDA, CDR2 SQIVND (reference sequence). The CDR3 spans 15 residues. V was pared by 5 bases and J by 6 bases, with 8 bases of the junction left unmatched. On this clone: What it binds is unknown.

The TCR was taken from a man younger than 35 in good health. V usage is TRBV19 and J usage is TRBJ1-2; 11 bases are a match to TRBD1. Sample: naive CD4+ T cells sorted from blood. Subset defined: CD45RA+ positively selected. The DNA for the CDR3 is TGTGCCAGTAGTCCAAGGACAGGGGGCGTGGATGGCTACACCTTC. Translating gives CASSPRTGGVDGYTF.